Shown below are 32 T cell receptor beta chains from a single sample sequenced in a study of immune evolution from preneoplasia to lung adenocarcinoma. TCRdb's copy holds only in-frame clones and misses some; the assay was immunoSEQ multiplex PCR. The sample contains some 5,000 clones, around four fifths of which appear only once. Material for sequencing was FFPE normal lung tissue adjacent to the tumor. These receptor sequences come from a person between 50 and 69 years old with lung adenocarcinoma.

This sequence joins TRBV28 and TRBJ2-5; perhaps TRBD2 as D (6 bases). This CDR3 comprises 14 residues. The V end was cut by 3 bases, the J end by 2 bases, with 10 bases between. Per germline, CDR1 MDHEN and CDR2 SYDVKM. Written as DNA, the CDR3 is TGTGCCAGCAGTTTGTGGCGGGAACAAGAGACCCAGTACTTC. Translating gives CASSLWREQETQYF.

The J gene is TRBJ2-2, the V gene TRBV6-1, with TRBD1 matching 8 bases. V trimming: 4 bases; J trimming: 5 bases; junction bases outside the gene matches: 6. This CDR3 spans 15 amino acids. CDR1 and CDR2 (germline): MNHNS, SASEGT. Here the CDR3 reads CASSVDRARTGELFF. The CDR3 DNA follows: TGTGCCAGCAGTGTGGACAGGGCACGGACCGGGGAGCTGTTTTTT.

V usage is TRBV18 and J usage is TRBJ1-2; 8 bases are shared with TRBD1. From germline, CDR1 is KGHSH and CDR2 LQKENI. The CDR3 has 14 amino acids. The trim removed 2 bases at V and 3 bases at J, leaving 2 bases unmatched. CDR3 residues: CASSPTQGDYGYTF. Written as DNA, the CDR3 is TGTGCCAGCTCACCAACACAGGGGGACTATGGCTACACCTTC.

This clone occurred once. Other nucleotide sequences from this sample produce the same CDR3. The V and J genes are TRBV6-5 and TRBJ1-5; 7 nucleotides align to TRBD1. The CDR3 extends over 15 amino acids. Germline values: CDR1 MNHEY, CDR2 SVGAGI. V lost 2 bases and J lost 5; bases outside the gene matches: 6. The DNA of the CDR3 is TGTGCCAGCAGTTACACCACCGGGACAGATCAGCCCCAGCATTTT. Translated: CASSYTTGTDQPQHF.

The rearrangement joins TRBV4-1 to TRBJ2-1; maybe TRBD2 (6 bases). CDR1 and CDR2 (germline): MGHRA, YSYEKL. The germline V and J ends were trimmed by 0 bases and 2 bases, with 14 bases remaining between them. The CDR3 has 17 residues. The CDR3 spells CASSQEGLPGAYNEQFF. The CDR3, as DNA: TGCGCCAGCAGCCAAGAGGGGCTCCCGGGGGCCTACAATGAGCAGTTCTTC.

The rearrangement links TRBV7-4 to TRBJ1-3; D uncertain. Trimming removed 3 bases at V and 0 bases at J, with 9 bases between. The CDR3 is made up of 15 amino acids. In germline, CDR1 is SGHVT, CDR2 SQSDAQ. CDR3 protein: CASSFGPSSGNTIYF. For the CDR3, the DNA is TGTGCCAGCAGCTTTGGTCCGAGCTCTGGAAACACCATATATTTT.

The chain is built from TRBV28 and TRBJ2-7, with 9 nucleotides matching TRBD1. The germline V gene has CDR1 MDHEN and CDR2 SYDVKM. The CDR3 is made up of 16 amino acids. Germline trimming cut 5 bases from V and 2 bases from J; bases unmatched to any gene: 10. This CDR3 is CASSPMPGDRAYEQYF. As DNA, the CDR3 is TGTGCCAGCAGTCCCATGCCCGGGGACAGGGCCTACGAGCAGTACTTC.

The rearrangement joins TRBV9 to TRBJ2-6, with D maybe TRBD1 (5 bases). The CDR3 has 16 residues. V was cut by 3 bases and J by 2 bases, with 12 bases left in between. Germline loops: CDR1 SGDLS, CDR2 YYNGEE. The CDR3 DNA sequence: TGTGCCAGCAGCGACCCCACAGGCCCTGGGGCCAACGTCCTGACTTTC. It yields the protein CASSDPTGPGANVLTF.

The chain joins TRBV6-1 to TRBJ2-5; 11 positions match TRBD1. Trimming at V came to 8 bases and at J to 5 bases, leaving 10 bases not matched to a gene. The CDR3 extends over 15 amino acids. From germline, CDR1 is MNHNS and CDR2 SASEGT. CDR3 protein: CASRRDRGRHETQYF. The CDR3 bases are TGTGCCAGCCGCCGGGACAGGGGGAGGCACGAGACCCAGTACTTC.

The chain employs TRBV4-1 and TRBJ2-5; the D is unclear. The CDR3 contains 14 residues. Trimming stripped 6 bases from V and 5 bases from J, with 16 bases between. Per the germline V gene, CDR1 is MGHRA and CDR2 is YSYEKL. The CDR3 coding sequence is TGCGCCAGCAGTACCTTAGGAGCAGCGGAGACCCAGTACTTC. It encodes CASSTLGAAETQYF.

The V gene is TRBV28, the J gene TRBJ1-2, with D perhaps matching TRBD1 (5 bases). V was clipped by 5 bases and J by 7 bases, with 11 bases between them. The CDR3 has 12 amino acids. CDR1 is MDHEN, CDR2 SYDVKM, per germline. Here the CDR3 DNA reads TGTGCCAGCAGTCTGGGGCAGGGTGGCTACACCTTC. It codes for CASSLGQGGYTF.

This chain joins TRBV9 and TRBJ2-1; possibly TRBD1 for D (6 bases). Germline-derived CDR1 and CDR2 are SGDLS and YYNGEE. Trimming shortened V by 3 bases and J by 6 bases, and 13 bases separated the two germline ends. The CDR3 sequence is 14 residues long. Here the CDR3 reads CASSEGVGLNEQFF. The CDR3 DNA follows: TGTGCCAGCAGCGAGGGGGTGGGCCTCAATGAGCAGTTCTTC.

This sequence joins TRBV4-2 and TRBJ1-3, with D unclear. This CDR3 is 16 amino acids long. Germline assignment: CDR1 LGHNA and CDR2 YNFKEQ. Trimming shortened V by 0 bases and J by 0 bases, and 9 bases separated the two germline ends. The CDR3 is CASSQEMVYSGNTIYF. CDR3 nucleotides: TGTGCCAGCAGCCAAGAGATGGTTTACTCTGGAAACACCATATATTTT.

This clone has only one observation. This chain connects TRBV6-1 to TRBJ2-5, with D tentatively TRBD1 (6 bases). Germline V CDR1 and CDR2: MNHNS, SASEGT. This CDR3 has 15 residues. Trimming took off 3 bases at V and 5 bases at J, with 16 bases between the two ends. CDR3: CASSEGTPGTETQYF. DNA for the CDR3: TGTGCCAGCAGTGAGGGGACACCGGGGACCGAGACCCAGTACTTC.

The chain is built from TRBV9 and TRBJ2-7; 7 bases fit TRBD2. Germline-derived CDR1 and CDR2 are SGDLS and YYNGEE. This CDR3 has 16 amino acids. With 0 bases clipped from V and 1 base from J, the junction kept 7 bases outside the gene matches. CDR3 sequence (DNA): TGTGCCAGCAGCGTAGACTGGGGGGGAGCATCCTACGAGCAGTACTTC. The encoded protein is CASSVDWGGASYEQYF.

CDR3 residues: CSVAGADYNEQFF. The CDR3 DNA follows: TGCAGCGTTGCTGGCGCCGACTACAATGAGCAGTTCTTC. The chain recombines TRBV29-1 with TRBJ2-1, with D unresolved. There are 13 residues in the CDR3. V lost 4 bases and J lost 3, with 10 bases in between. Germline CDR1 is SQVTM and CDR2 is ANQGSEA.

The chain has TRBV27 and TRBJ2-3, with D possibly being TRBD2 (6 bases). CDR3 length: 13 amino acids. The germline V gene has CDR1 MNHEY and CDR2 SMNVEV (reference sequence). The V and J ends lost 6 bases and 0 bases respectively, with 7 bases between them. The CDR3 region is CASSSGSTDTQYF. CDR3 nucleotides: TGTGCCAGCAGCAGCGGGAGCACAGATACGCAGTATTTT.

In this sample, this clone turned up a few times. Other DNA sequences within the sample encode an identical CDR3. This chain joins TRBV10-2 and TRBJ1-1; the match to TRBD1 covers 7 bases. The V and J ends lost 6 bases and 1 base, in that order; junction bases with no gene match: 5. The CDR3 contains 14 residues. Germline CDR1 is WSHSY and CDR2 is SAAADI. CDR3 nucleotide sequence: TGCGCCAGCAGGACAGGGCCCTCGAACACTGAAGCTTTCTTT. This gives the protein CASRTGPSNTEAFF.

This clone was recorded once. This rearrangement joins TRBV6-1 to TRBJ2-1, with TRBD2 as a possible D gene (6 bases). V was cut by 4 bases and J by 0 bases, with 22 bases left in between. From germline, CDR1 is MNHNS and CDR2 SASEGT. This CDR3 spans 19 amino acids. This chain's CDR3 is CASSGPRDFKRVSYNEQFF. CDR3 DNA: TGTGCCAGCAGTGGTCCCAGGGACTTCAAACGGGTCTCCTACAATGAGCAGTTCTTC.

V is TRBV25-1 and J is TRBJ2-1; no clear D gene. The CDR3 is made up of 14 amino acids. V lost 6 bases and J 0 bases, leaving 9 bases between the germline ends. CDR1 and CDR2 from the germline V gene are MGHDK and SYGVNS. The CDR3 DNA reads TGTGCCAGCAGCTCATCACCCTCCTACAATGAGCAGTTCTTC. Protein sequence: CASSSSPSYNEQFF.

This clone was counted between two and nine times. The chain joins TRBV30 to TRBJ2-7; D perhaps matches TRBD1 (5 bases). Germline lookup yields CDR1 GTSNPN and CDR2 SVGIG (reference sequence). The V end lost 1 base, the J end lost 1 base, and 11 bases lay between the germline ends. The CDR3 has 14 residues. CDR3: CAWSGAPGSYEQYF. Here the CDR3 DNA reads TGTGCCTGGAGTGGCGCCCCAGGGTCCTACGAGCAGTACTTC.

The chain has TRBV6-4 and TRBJ2-3, with D tentatively TRBD2 (6 bases). V was cut by 4 bases and J by 1 base, with 9 bases left in between. Germline CDR1 MRHNA, CDR2 SNTAGT. The CDR3 is 14 amino acids. The CDR3 DNA reads TGTGCCAGCAGTGCGTCTAGCGGCACAGATACGCAGTATTTT. Translating gives CASSASSGTDTQYF.

The genes are TRBV10-2 and TRBJ2-7; 7 nucleotides align to TRBD2. The V segment lost 6 bases and the J segment 2 bases; nucleotides outside the gene matches: 13. Germline CDR1 is WSHSY and CDR2 is SAAADI. The CDR3 runs 16 residues. The CDR3 DNA reads TGCGCCAGCAGCGAGCCGCTAGCGGCACGAGCCTACGAGCAGTACTTC. Translation: CASSEPLAARAYEQYF.

V gene TRBV2 combines with J gene TRBJ2-2, with TRBD2 matching 12 bases. Germline V CDR1 and CDR2: SNHLY, FYNNEI. V lost 6 bases to trimming and J lost 7 bases; unmatched junction nucleotides: 3. CDR3 length: 14 amino acids. The CDR3 is CASRPSGRDGELFF. In DNA form, the CDR3 reads TGTGCCAGCAGGCCTAGCGGGAGGGACGGGGAGCTGTTTTTT.

The chain carries TRBV28 and TRBJ2-5; D might be TRBD2 (6 bases). The germline V gene has CDR1 MDHEN and CDR2 SYDVKM. The CDR3 sequence is 11 residues long. V lost 8 bases, J lost 7 bases, and 11 bases lay in between. CDR3: CASGAGRTQYF. The CDR3 nucleotides read TGTGCCAGCGGGGCGGGACGGACCCAGTACTTC.

This clone showed up just once. The rearrangement uses TRBV25-1 and TRBJ2-3, with D tentatively TRBD1 or TRBD2 (6 bases each). Germline assignment: CDR1 MGHDK and CDR2 SYGVNS. The V end was cut by 1 base, the J end by 4 bases, with 12 bases between. The CDR3 extends over 15 amino acids. CDR3 DNA: TGTGCCAGCAGTGAATGGAGGGGGGTGGCAGATACGCAGTATTTT. Protein: CASSEWRGVADTQYF.

This sequence joins TRBV6-1 and TRBJ2-7; TRBD2 aligns across 7 bases. Trimming removed 1 base from V and 4 bases from J; junction bases left unmatched: 7. This CDR3 spans 15 amino acids. Germline values: CDR1 MNHNS, CDR2 SASEGT. CDR3 in amino acids: CASSEDGGSSYEQYF. The CDR3 DNA follows: TGTGCCAGCAGTGAAGATGGCGGGAGTTCTTACGAGCAGTACTTC.

The CDR3 DNA is TGTGCCAGCAGCATTACTAGTACAGCAGATACGCAGTATTTT. Its translation is CASSITSTADTQYF. The V and J genes are TRBV11-2 and TRBJ2-3; TRBD2 is a possible D gene (5 bases). CDR1 is SGHAT and CDR2 is FQNNGV in the germline V gene. CDR3 length: 14 amino acids. V was clipped by 5 bases and J by 4 bases, with 13 bases between them. The whole variable domain, filled in from reference TRBV11-2 and TRBJ2-3, reads EAGVAQSPRYKIIEKRQSVAFWCNPISGHATLYWYQQILGQGPKLLIQFQNNGVVDDSQLPKDRFSAERLKGVDSTLKIQPAKLEDSAVYLCASSITSTADTQYFGPGTRLTVL.

The J gene is TRBJ2-5, the V gene TRBV27; D not certain. Germline assignment: CDR1 MNHEY and CDR2 SMNVEV (reference sequence). This CDR3 spans 12 amino acids. Trimming cost V 6 bases and J 5 bases, with 10 bases left between them. The CDR3 spells CASSPDWETQYF. The CDR3 DNA reads as TGTGCCAGCAGCCCCGATTGGGAGACCCAGTACTTC.

The chain couples TRBV4-1 to TRBJ2-3, with 8 bases that match TRBD2. The CDR3 covers 14 residues. CDR1 and CDR2 from the germline V gene are MGHRA and YSYEKL. The junction had 4 bases not matched to a gene; V was cut back by 4 bases and J by 4 bases. The CDR3 protein is CASSRTSPADTQYF. DNA of the CDR3: TGCGCCAGCAGCCGGACTAGCCCCGCAGATACGCAGTATTTT.

This clone has a handful of counts. The chain recombines TRBV6-1 with TRBJ2-7; possible D gene TRBD1, 7 bases. CDR3 length equals 13 residues. Germline-derived CDR1 and CDR2 are MNHNS and SASEGT. Trimming cost V 5 bases and J 12 bases, with 20 bases left between them. CDR3 coding DNA: TGTGCCAGCAGTTCCCCAGAGGGGGGACAGCCGTACTTC. Amino acid sequence: CASSSPEGGQPYF.

This sequence joins TRBV28 and TRBJ1-1; maybe TRBD1 (5 bases). V lost 5 bases and J 1 base, leaving 11 bases between the germline ends. The CDR3 has 14 amino acids. Germline V gives CDR1 MDHEN, CDR2 SYDVKM. The CDR3 DNA follows: TGTGCCAGCAGTGGGGGACGGGGGAACACTGAAGCTTTCTTT. Its translation is CASSGGRGNTEAFF.